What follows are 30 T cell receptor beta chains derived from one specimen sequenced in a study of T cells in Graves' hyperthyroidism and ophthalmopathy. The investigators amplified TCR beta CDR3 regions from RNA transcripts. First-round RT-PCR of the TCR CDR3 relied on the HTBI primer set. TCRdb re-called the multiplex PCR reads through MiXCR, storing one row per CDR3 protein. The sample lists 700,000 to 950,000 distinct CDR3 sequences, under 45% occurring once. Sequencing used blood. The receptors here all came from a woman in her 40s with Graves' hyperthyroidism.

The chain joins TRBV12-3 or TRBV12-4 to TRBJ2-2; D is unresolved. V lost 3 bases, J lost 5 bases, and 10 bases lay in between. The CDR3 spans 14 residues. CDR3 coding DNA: TGTGCCAGCAGTTTTAGTAGGGTGACCGGGGAGCTGTTTTTT. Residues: CASSFSRVTGELFF.

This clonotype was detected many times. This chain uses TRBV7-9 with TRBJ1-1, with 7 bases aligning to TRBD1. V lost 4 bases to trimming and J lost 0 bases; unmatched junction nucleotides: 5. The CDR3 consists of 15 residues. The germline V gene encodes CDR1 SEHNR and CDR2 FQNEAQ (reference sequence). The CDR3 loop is CASSSDRDMNTEAFF. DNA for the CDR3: TGTGCCAGCAGCTCCGACAGGGACATGAACACTGAAGCTTTCTTT.

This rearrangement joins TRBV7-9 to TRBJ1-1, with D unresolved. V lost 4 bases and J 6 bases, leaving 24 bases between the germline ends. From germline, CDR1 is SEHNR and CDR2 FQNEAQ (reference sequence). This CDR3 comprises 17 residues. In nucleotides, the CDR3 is TGTGCCAGCAGCTCCTCGAAAGGGATCTGGTTACTCGCTGAAGCTTTCTTT. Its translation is CASSSSKGIWLLAEAFF.

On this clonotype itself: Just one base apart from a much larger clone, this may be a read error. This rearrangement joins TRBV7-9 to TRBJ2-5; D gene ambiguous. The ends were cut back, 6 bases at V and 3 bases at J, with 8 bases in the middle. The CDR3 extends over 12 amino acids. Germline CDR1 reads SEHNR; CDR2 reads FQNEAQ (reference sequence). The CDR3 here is CASSHDEETQYF. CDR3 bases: TGTGCCAGCAGTCACGATGAAGAGACCCAGTACTTC.

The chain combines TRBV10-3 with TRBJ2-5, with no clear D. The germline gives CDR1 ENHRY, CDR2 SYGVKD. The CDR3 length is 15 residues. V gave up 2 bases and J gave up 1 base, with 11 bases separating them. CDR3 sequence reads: CAISEAPPRQETQYF. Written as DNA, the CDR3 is TGTGCCATCAGTGAGGCCCCCCCGCGCCAAGAGACCCAGTACTTC.

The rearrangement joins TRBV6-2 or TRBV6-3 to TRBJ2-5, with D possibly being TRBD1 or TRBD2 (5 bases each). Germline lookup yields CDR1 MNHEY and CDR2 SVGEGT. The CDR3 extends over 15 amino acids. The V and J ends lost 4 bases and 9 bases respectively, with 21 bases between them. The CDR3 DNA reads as TGTGCCAGCAGTTCCAGGGACCAGACCAAGGCATCCCAGTACTTC. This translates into CASSSRDQTKASQYF.

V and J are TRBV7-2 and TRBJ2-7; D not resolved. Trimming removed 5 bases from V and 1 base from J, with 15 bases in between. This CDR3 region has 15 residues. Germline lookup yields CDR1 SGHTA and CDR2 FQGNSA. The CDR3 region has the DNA TGTGCCAGCAGCCAGGACCCGGGCCCTTCCTACGAGCAGTACTTC. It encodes CASSQDPGPSYEQYF.

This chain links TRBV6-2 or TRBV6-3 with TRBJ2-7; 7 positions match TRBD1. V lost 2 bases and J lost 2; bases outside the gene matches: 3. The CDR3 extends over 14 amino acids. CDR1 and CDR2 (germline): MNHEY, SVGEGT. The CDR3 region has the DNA TGTGCCAGCAGTTACCAGACAGGGACCTACGAGCAGTACTTC. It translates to CASSYQTGTYEQYF.

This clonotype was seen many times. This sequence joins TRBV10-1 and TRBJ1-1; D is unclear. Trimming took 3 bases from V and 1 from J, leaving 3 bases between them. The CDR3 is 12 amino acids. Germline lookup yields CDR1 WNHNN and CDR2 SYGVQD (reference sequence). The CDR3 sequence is CASSDPNTEAFF. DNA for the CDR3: TGCGCCAGCAGTGACCCGAACACTGAAGCTTTCTTT.

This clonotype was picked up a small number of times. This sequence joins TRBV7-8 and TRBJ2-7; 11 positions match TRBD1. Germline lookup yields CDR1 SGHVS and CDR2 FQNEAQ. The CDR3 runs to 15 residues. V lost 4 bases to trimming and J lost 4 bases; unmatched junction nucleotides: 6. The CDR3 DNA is TGTGCCAGCAGCTCCTCCGGGACAGGGGGGTACGAGCAGTACTTC. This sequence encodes CASSSSGTGGYEQYF.

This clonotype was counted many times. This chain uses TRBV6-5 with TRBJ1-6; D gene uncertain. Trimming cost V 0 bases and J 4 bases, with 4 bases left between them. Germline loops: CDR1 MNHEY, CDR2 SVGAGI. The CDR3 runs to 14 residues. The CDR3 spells CASSYSKYNSPLHF. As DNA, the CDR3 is TGTGCCAGCAGTTACTCGAAATATAATTCACCCCTCCACTTT.

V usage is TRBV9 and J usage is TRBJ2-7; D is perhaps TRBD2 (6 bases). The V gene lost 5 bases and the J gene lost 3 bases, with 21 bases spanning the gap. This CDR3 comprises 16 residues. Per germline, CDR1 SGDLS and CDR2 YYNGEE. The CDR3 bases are TGTGCCAGCAGTTTATATGGCCAGGACTACTACTACGAGCAGTACTTC. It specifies CASSLYGQDYYYEQYF.

CDR3 coding DNA: TGCAGCGTTGAATGGGGGTCGAACACTGAAGCTTTCTTT. Its translation: CSVEWGSNTEAFF. This sequence joins TRBV29-1 and TRBJ1-1, with D possibly TRBD1 on 5 matching bases. V was shortened by 2 bases and J by 1 base, with 8 bases between the two germline ends. Germline CDR1 SQVTM, CDR2 ANQGSEA. This CDR3 has 13 amino acids.

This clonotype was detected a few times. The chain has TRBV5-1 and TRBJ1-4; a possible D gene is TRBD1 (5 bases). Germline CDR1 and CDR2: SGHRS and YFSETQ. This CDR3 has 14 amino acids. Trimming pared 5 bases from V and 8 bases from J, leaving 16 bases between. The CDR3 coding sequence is TGCGCCAGCAGTCCCCTCGGGGGTGAAGAAAAACTGTTTTTT. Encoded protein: CASSPLGGEEKLFF.

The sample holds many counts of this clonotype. CDR3 residues: CASSYYTGSYEQYF. The CDR3 DNA reads as TGTGCCAGCAGCTACTACACAGGGTCCTACGAGCAGTACTTC. The chain uses TRBV7-2 and TRBJ2-7, with D possibly matching TRBD1 (6 bases). The germline V and J ends were trimmed by 4 bases and 1 base, with 11 bases remaining between them. This CDR3 spans 14 amino acids. Germline values: CDR1 SGHTA, CDR2 FQGNSA.

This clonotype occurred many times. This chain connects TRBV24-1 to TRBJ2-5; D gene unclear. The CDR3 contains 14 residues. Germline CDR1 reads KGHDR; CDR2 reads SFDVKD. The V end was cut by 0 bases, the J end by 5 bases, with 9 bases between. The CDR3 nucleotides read TGTGCCACCAGTGATTTGTCTAGTCGGGAGACCCAGTACTTC. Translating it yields CATSDLSSRETQYF.

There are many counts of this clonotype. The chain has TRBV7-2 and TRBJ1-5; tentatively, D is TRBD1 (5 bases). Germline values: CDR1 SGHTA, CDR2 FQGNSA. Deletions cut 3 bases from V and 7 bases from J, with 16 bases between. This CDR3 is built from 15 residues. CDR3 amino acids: CASSFGVGVGQPQHF. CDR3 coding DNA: TGTGCCAGCAGCTTTGGGGTGGGGGTCGGGCAGCCCCAGCATTTT. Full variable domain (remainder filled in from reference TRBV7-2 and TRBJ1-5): GAGVSQSPSNKVTEKGKDVELRCDPISGHTALYWYRQSLGQGLEFLIYFQGNSAPDKSGLPSDRFSAERTGGSVSTLTIQRTQQEDSAVYLCASSFGVGVGQPQHFGDGTRLSIL.

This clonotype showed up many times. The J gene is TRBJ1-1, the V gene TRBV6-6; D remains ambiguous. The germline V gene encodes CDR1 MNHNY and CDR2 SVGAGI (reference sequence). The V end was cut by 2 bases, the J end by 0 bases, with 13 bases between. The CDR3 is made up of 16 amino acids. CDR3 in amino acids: CASSYPRQGLNTEAFF. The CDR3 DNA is TGTGCCAGCAGTTACCCTCGACAAGGGCTGAACACTGAAGCTTTCTTT.

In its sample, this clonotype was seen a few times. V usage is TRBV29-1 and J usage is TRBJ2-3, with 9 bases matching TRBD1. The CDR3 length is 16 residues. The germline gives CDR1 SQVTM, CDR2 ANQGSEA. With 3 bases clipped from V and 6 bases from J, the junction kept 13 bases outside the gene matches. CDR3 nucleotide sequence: TGCAGCGTTGAGATACAGGGACAGGGTCGATTGGATACGCAGTATTTT. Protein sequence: CSVEIQGQGRLDTQYF.

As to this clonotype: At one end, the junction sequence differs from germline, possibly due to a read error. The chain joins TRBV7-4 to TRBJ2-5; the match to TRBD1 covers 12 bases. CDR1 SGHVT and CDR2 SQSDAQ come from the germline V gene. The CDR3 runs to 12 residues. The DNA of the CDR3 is TGTGCCAGCAGCTTATTGGGACAGGGGGCCAACTTC. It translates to CASSLLGQGANF.

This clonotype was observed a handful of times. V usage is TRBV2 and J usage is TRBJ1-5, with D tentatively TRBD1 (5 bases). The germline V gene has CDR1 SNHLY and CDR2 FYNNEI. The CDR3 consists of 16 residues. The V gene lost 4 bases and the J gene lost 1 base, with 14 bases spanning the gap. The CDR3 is CASSGGRGQSNQPQHF. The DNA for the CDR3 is TGTGCCAGCAGTGGGGGACGGGGCCAGAGCAATCAGCCCCAGCATTTT.

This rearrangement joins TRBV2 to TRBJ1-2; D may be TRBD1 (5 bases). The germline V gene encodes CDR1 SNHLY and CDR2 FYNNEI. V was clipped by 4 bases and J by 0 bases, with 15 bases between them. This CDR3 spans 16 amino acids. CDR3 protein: CASSAHGTPTNYGYTF. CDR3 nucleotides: TGTGCCAGCAGTGCTCACGGGACTCCAACTAACTATGGCTACACCTTC.

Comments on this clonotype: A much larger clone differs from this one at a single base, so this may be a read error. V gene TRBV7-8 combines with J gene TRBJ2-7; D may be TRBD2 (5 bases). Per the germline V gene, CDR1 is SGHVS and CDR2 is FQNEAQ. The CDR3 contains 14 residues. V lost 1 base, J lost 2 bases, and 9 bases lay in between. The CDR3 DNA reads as TGTGCCAGCAGCTTAGGAGGGTTCCCCTACGAGCAGTACTTC. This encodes CASSLGGFPYEQYF.

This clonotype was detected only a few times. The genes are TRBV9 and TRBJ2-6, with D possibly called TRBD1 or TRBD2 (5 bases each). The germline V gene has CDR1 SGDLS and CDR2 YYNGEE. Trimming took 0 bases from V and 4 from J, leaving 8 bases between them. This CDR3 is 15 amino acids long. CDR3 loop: CASSVEGTGANVLTF. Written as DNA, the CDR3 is TGTGCCAGCAGCGTAGAGGGGACGGGGGCCAACGTCCTGACTTTC.

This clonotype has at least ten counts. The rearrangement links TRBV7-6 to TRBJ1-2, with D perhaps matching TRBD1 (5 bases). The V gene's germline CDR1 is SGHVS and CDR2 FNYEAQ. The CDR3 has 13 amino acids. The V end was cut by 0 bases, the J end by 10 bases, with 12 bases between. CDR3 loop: CASSLATGTPYTF. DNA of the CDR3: TGTGCCAGCAGCTTAGCGACGGGGACTCCCTACACCTTC.

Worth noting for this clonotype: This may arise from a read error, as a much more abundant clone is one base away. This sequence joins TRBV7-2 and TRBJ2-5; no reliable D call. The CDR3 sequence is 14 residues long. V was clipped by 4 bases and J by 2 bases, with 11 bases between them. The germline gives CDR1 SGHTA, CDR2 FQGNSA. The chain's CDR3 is CASSWGNSQETQYF. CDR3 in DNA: TGTGCCAGCAGCTGGGGAAACTCGCAAGAGACCCAGTACTTC.

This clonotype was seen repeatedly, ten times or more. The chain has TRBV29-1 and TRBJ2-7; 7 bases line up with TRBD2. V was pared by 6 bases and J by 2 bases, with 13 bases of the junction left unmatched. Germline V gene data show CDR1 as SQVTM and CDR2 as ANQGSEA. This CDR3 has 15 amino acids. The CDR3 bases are TGCAGCGTACCCGCTTGGGGGGGGATTACCTACGAGCAGTACTTC. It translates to CSVPAWGGITYEQYF.

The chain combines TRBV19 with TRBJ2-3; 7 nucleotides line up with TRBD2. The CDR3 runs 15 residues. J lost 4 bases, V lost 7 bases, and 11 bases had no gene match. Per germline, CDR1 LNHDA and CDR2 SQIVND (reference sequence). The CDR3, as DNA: TGTGCCAGTACCCGCGGGGGAGGTCTCGCAGATACGCAGTATTTT. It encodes CASTRGGGLADTQYF.

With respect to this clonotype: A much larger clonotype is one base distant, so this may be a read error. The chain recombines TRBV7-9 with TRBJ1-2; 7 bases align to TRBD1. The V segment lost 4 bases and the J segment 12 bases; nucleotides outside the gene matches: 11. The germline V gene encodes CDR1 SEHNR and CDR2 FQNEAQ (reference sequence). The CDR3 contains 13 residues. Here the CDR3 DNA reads TGTGCCAGCAGCTCCTGGGACAGCGGGGGCCACACCTTC. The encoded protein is CASSSWDSGGHTF.

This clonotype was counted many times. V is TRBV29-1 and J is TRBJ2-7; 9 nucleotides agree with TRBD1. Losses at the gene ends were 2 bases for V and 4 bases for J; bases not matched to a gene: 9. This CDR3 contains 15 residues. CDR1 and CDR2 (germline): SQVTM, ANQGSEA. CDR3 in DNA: TGCAGCGTTGAATCGGGACAGGGTCGGGATTACGAGCAGTACTTC. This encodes CSVESGQGRDYEQYF.